This record covers a single T cell receptor (beta chain). Its antigen is unknown. Genomic DNA, the template, was used for profiling of the TCR beta VDJ and CDR3. Each CDR3 protein is one row after TCRdb ran MiXCR on the reads. This table has under 500,000 distinct CDR3 sequences, roughly a third appearing once. The data derive from a study of CD8+CD57+ T cells in acquired aplastic anemia. Study information: The study obtained an average of roughly 3 ug of DNA from sorted CD4+ and CD8+ cells.

Study-level findings and limits: It was found that nearly 30 CD8+ CDR3 sequences were shared between patients and controls.

Patients chosen for sequencing had shown CD8+CD57+ cell expansion by flow cytometry. Patients were treatment-naive when blood was sampled. The CDR3 runs to 17 residues. Trimming cost V 4 bases and J 1 base; bases outside gene matches: 6. Germline values: CDR1 LNHNV, CDR2 YYDKDF (reference sequence). This TCR was sampled from a human donor with aplastic anemia. The chain carries TRBV15 and TRBJ2-3, with 12 bases identical to TRBD2. The specimen was sorted CD4+, CD8+, or CD8+CD57+ T cells (not recorded which) from PBMCs. The CDR3 DNA is TGTGCCACCAGCAAGGTCCTAGCGGGGGGGCGCACAGATACGCAGTATTTT. Translation gives CATSKVLAGGRTDTQYF.